These 13 T cell receptor beta chains were all obtained from the same sample, sequenced in a study of spatial heterogeneity in lung cancer. The time point denotes: sample taken at primary tumor resection. Unsorted whole RNA from tumor, nontumor lung or frozen PBMC underwent sequencing. TCRdb re-called the 5' RACE reads through MiXCR, storing one row per CDR3 protein. The table records approximately 250 distinct CDR3 sequences, about 27% of them present only once. This material consisted of PBMCs, taken at surgery. These receptors all stem from a male donor with early-stage non-small cell lung cancer.

With respect to this clonotype: This beta chain is an off-target read within a library intended for alpha chains, so its frequency means little. The chain carries TRBV4-3 and TRBJ1-1; 9 nucleotides match TRBD1. Germline loops: CDR1 LGHNA, CDR2 YSLEER. The CDR3 has 13 residues. CDR3 sequence (DNA): TGCCAACAAACAGGGGGCGAGGGAACTGAAGCTTTCTTT. As protein: CQQTGGEGTEAFF.

Of note for this clonotype: This beta chain lies outside the target of a library built for alpha chains; its clone size means little. The genes are TRBV25-1 and TRBJ2-5; possibly TRBD1 for D (5 bases). Germline CDR1 reads MGHDK; CDR2 reads SYGVNS. V was cut by 3 bases and J by 2 bases, with 10 bases left in between. The CDR3 has 14 residues. The chain's CDR3 is CASSDRGHQETQYF. The CDR3 DNA is TGTGCCAGCAGTGATCGTGGACATCAAGAGACCCAGTACTTC.

This clonotype turned up a few times. Since it is a stray read in a library aimed at alpha chains, this beta chain has a size that is not meaningful. This chain connects TRBV29-1 to TRBJ2-5; D gene uncertain. Germline values: CDR1 SQVTM, CDR2 ANQGSEA. The CDR3 spans 11 residues. V was clipped by 5 bases and J by 4 bases, with 8 bases between them. CDR3 sequence reads: CSVLGPETQYF. CDR3 nucleotides: TGCAGCGTTTTGGGTCCAGAGACCCAGTACTTC.

On this clonotype: The library was designed around alpha chains, so this beta chain is a stray read whose abundance carries little weight. This chain connects TRBV7-2 to TRBJ2-5; the D gene is possibly TRBD2 (7 bases). V was cut by 1 base and J by 2 bases, with 11 bases left in between. Germline values: CDR1 SGHTA, CDR2 FQGNSA. This CDR3 has 15 residues. Written as DNA, the CDR3 is TGTGCCAGCAGCTTAGACGGGGGGCCGCAAGAGACCCAGTACTTC. Translation gives CASSLDGGPQETQYF.

This clonotype was seen only a few times. Being off target in a library aimed at alpha chains, this beta chain has a size of little meaning. The V call is TRBV10-2, the J call TRBJ2-7; D ambiguous. V lost 2 bases and J lost 11, with 13 bases in between. The germline CDR1 and CDR2 sequences are WSHSY and SAAADI. CDR3 length equals 12 residues. This chain's CDR3 is CASSEAAAAKYF. CDR3 DNA: TGCGCCAGCAGTGAGGCGGCGGCTGCGAAGTACTTC.

This clonotype was detected only a few times. A library prepared for alpha chains yielded this beta chain as an off-target read; its size is of little meaning. The rearrangement uses TRBV7-9 and TRBJ2-1, with 14 bases lining up with TRBD2. The junction had 8 bases not matched to a gene; V was cut back by 5 bases and J by 8 bases. From germline, CDR1 is SEHNR and CDR2 FQNEAQ (reference sequence). There are 16 residues in the CDR3. CDR3: CASSPGLAGVLHEQFF. Here the CDR3 DNA reads TGTGCCAGCAGCCCGGGACTAGCGGGAGTTTTACATGAGCAGTTCTTC.

To note about this clonotype: A library prepared for alpha chains yielded this beta chain as an off-target read; its size is of little meaning. The chain couples TRBV28 to TRBJ1-2; weak D call: TRBD1 (5 bases). The CDR3 contains 15 residues. V shed 8 bases and J shed 3 bases, with 19 bases lying between them. Germline values: CDR1 MDHEN, CDR2 SYDVKM. CDR3 bases: TGTGCCAGCCACGAGAATTCCGACAGAGACTATGGCTACACCTTC. This codes for CASHENSDRDYGYTF.

As concerns this clonotype: The size of this beta chain means little, since it is a stray read in a library made for alpha chains. This rearrangement joins TRBV29-1 to TRBJ2-7, with 9 nucleotides matching TRBD1. This CDR3 is built from 12 residues. J was trimmed by 4 bases and V by 6 bases; bases with no gene match: 4. Germline V gene lookup returns CDR1 SQVTM and CDR2 ANQGSEA. CDR3 protein: CSVGQGQYEQYF. In DNA form, the CDR3 reads TGCAGCGTCGGACAGGGGCAGTACGAGCAGTACTTC.

By share, this clonotype ranks as hyperexpanded. The library was prepared for alpha chains; this beta chain is a stray read, so its frequency means little. The chain carries TRBV29-1 and TRBJ1-5; 7 nucleotides line up with TRBD1. The CDR3 consists of 12 residues. In germline, CDR1 is SQVTM, CDR2 ANQGSEA. With V trimmed by 7 bases and J by 5 bases, 5 bases remained unmatched. The CDR3 DNA reads TGCAGCGCCAGGGACAGCCATCAGCCCCAGCATTTT. Protein product: CSARDSHQPQHF.

In regard to this clonotype: The size of this beta chain means little, since it is a stray read in a library made for alpha chains. The rearrangement joins TRBV3-1 to TRBJ1-6; 7 bases match TRBD1. Germline V gives CDR1 LGHDT, CDR2 YNNKEL (reference sequence). The CDR3 consists of 14 residues. J was trimmed by 9 bases and V by 6 bases; bases with no gene match: 8. The CDR3 nucleotides read TGTGCCAGCAGGCTGGGACAGACGATTTCACCCCTCCACTTT. This gives the protein CASRLGQTISPLHF. Full variable domain (missing parts from reference TRBV3-1 and TRBJ1-6): DTAVSQTPKYLVTQMGNDKSIKCEQNLGHDTMYWYKQDSKKFLKIMFSYNNKELIINETVPNRFSPKSPDKAHLNLHINSLELGDSAVYFCASRLGQTISPLHFGNGTRLTVT.

A remark on this clonotype: This beta chain represents an off-target read in a library built for alpha chains; its size is of limited meaning. This chain links TRBV5-1 with TRBJ2-7; 10 bases fit TRBD1. The CDR3 has 13 amino acids. The ends lost 3 bases at V and 5 bases at J; junction bases unmatched: 2. Germline V lookup: CDR1 SGHRS, CDR2 YFSETQ. The CDR3 coding sequence is TGCGCCAGCAGCTCCGGGACAGGGGACGAGCAGTACTTC. Its translation is CASSSGTGDEQYF.

To note about this clonotype: Because the library targeted alpha chains, this beta chain is an off-target read whose size means little. The gene calls are TRBV19 and TRBJ2-3; TRBD2 matches at 11 bases. Germline V gene sequence: CDR1 LNHDA, CDR2 SQIVND (reference sequence). The CDR3 contains 16 residues. With 5 bases clipped from V and 4 bases from J, the junction kept 8 bases outside the gene matches. As DNA, the CDR3 is TGTGCCAGTAGTCCCCCTAGCGGGGGGTACCCAGATACGCAGTATTTT. Protein: CASSPPSGGYPDTQYF.

This clonotype is hyperexpanded by share. This beta chain turned up in a library designed for alpha chains; as an off-target read, its abundance says little. This chain joins TRBV13 and TRBJ2-5, with no clear D. Trimming removed 2 bases at V and 5 bases at J, with 9 bases between. This CDR3 has 13 amino acids. Germline-derived CDR1 and CDR2 are PRHDT and FYEKMQ (reference sequence). The CDR3: CASSLNGEETQYF. DNA for the CDR3: TGTGCCAGCAGCTTAAACGGAGAGGAGACCCAGTACTTC.